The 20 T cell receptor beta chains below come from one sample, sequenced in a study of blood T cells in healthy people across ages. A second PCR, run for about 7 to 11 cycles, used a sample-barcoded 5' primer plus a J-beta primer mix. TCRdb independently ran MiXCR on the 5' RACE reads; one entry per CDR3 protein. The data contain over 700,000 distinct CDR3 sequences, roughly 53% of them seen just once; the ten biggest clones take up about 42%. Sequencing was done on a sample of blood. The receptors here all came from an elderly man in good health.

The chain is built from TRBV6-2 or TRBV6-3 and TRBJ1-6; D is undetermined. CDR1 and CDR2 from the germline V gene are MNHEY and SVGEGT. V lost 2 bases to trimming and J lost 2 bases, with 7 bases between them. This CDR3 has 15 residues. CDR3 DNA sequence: TGTGCCAGCAGTTACGGGCAGCCCTATAATTCACCCCTCCACTTT. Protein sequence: CASSYGQPYNSPLHF.

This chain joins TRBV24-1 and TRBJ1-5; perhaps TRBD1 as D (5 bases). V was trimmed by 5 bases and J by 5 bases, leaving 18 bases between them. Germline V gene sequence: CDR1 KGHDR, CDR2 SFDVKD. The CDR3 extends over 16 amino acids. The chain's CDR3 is CATSAQGRAGDQPQHF. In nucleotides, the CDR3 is TGTGCCACCAGTGCCCAGGGCAGGGCCGGGGATCAGCCCCAGCATTTT.

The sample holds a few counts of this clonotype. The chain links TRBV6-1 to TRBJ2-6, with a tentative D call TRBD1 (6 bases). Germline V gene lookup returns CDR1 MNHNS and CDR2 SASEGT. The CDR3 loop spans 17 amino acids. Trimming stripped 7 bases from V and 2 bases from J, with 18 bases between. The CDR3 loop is CASKREGGPAGANVLTF. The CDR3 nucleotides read TGTGCCAGCAAGAGGGAAGGGGGACCTGCTGGGGCCAACGTCCTGACTTTC.

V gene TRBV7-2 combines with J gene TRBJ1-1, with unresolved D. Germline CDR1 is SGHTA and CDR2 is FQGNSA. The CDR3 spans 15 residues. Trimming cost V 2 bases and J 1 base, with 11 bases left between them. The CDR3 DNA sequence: TGTGCCAGCAGCTTATTTGGAGGAACGAACACTGAAGCTTTCTTT. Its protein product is CASSLFGGTNTEAFF.

CDR3 loop: CASSSQTQRGDYGYTF. CDR3 sequence (DNA): TGTGCCAGCAGTTCCCAGACACAGCGGGGGGACTATGGCTACACCTTC. The V and J genes are TRBV6-6 and TRBJ1-2; maybe TRBD1 (5 bases). The CDR3 runs 16 residues. Looked up from germline, CDR1 is MNHNY and CDR2 is SVGAGI (reference sequence). Trimming left V 4 bases short and J 3 bases short, with 18 bases between.

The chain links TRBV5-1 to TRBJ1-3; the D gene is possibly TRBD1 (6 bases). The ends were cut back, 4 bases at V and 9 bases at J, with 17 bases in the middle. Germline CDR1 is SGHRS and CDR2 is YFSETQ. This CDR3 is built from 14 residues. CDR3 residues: CASSPEGGSGTIYF. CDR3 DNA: TGCGCCAGCAGCCCGGAAGGGGGTAGCGGCACCATATATTTT.

The chain's CDR3 is CASSSSAGDNEQFF. The CDR3 DNA is TGCGCCAGCAGCTCATCGGCAGGGGACAATGAGCAGTTCTTC. V and J are TRBV5-1 and TRBJ2-1, with D tentatively TRBD1 (6 bases). The CDR3 is made up of 14 amino acids. V was trimmed by 3 bases and J by 5 bases, leaving 12 bases between them. Germline V gene sequence: CDR1 SGHRS, CDR2 YFSETQ.

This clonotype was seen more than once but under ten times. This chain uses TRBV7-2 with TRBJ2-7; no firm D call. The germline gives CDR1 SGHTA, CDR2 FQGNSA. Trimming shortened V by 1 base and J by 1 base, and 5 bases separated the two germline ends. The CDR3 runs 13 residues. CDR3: CASSLGWSYEQYF. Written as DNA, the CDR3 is TGTGCCAGCAGCTTAGGCTGGTCCTACGAGCAGTACTTC.

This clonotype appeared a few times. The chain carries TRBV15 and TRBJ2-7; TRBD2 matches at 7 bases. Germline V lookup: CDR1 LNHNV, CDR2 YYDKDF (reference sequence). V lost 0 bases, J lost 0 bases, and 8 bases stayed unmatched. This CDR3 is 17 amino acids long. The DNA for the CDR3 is TGTGCCACCAGCAGAGATGGGGCTAGCGGACTCTCCTACGAGCAGTACTTC. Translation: CATSRDGASGLSYEQYF.

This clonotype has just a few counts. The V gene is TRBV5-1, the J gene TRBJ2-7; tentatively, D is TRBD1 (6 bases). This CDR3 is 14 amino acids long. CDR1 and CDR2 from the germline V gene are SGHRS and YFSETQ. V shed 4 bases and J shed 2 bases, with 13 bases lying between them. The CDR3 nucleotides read TGCGCCAGCAGCCACGTACAGGGCCCCTACGAGCAGTACTTC. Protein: CASSHVQGPYEQYF. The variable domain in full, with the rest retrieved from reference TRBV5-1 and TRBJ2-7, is KAGVTQTPRYLIKTRGQQVTLSCSPISGHRSVSWYQQTPGQGLQFLFEYFSETQRNKGNFPGRFSGRQFSNSRSEMNVSTLELGDSALYLCASSHVQGPYEQYFGPGTRLTVT.

CDR3 amino acids: CSVHLERAQYF. The CDR3 bases are TGCAGCGTTCATTTAGAGCGCGCGCAGTATTTT. The V call is TRBV29-1, the J call TRBJ2-3; D not resolved. The length of the CDR3 is 11 residues. Germline-derived CDR1 and CDR2 are SQVTM and ANQGSEA. V shed 5 bases and J shed 10 bases, with 13 bases lying between them.

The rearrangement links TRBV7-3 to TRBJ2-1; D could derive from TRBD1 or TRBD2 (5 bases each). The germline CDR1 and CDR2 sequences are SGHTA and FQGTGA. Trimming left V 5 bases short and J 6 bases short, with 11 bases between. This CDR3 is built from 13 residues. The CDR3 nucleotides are TGTGCCAGCAGCGAGGGGTCGGGCAATGAGCAGTTCTTC. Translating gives CASSEGSGNEQFF.

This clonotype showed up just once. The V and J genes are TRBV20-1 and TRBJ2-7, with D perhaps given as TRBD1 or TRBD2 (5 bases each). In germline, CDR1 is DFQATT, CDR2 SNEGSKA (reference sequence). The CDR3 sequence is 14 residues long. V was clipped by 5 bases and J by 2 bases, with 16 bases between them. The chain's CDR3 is CSAEGYTQTYEQYF. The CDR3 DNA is TGCAGTGCTGAGGGGTACACCCAAACCTACGAGCAGTACTTC.

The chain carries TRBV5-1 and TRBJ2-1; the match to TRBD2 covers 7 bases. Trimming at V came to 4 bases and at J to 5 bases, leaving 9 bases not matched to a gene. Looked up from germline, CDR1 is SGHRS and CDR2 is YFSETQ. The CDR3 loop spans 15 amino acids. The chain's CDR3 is CASSAARDYHNEQFF. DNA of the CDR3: TGCGCCAGCAGCGCCGCCCGGGACTACCACAATGAGCAGTTCTTC.

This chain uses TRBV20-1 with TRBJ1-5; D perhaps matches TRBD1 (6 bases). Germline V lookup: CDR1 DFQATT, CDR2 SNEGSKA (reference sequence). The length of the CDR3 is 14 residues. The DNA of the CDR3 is TGCAGGGCGCCATCGACAGGACCAAATCAGCCCCAGCATTTT. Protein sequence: CRAPSTGPNQPQHF.

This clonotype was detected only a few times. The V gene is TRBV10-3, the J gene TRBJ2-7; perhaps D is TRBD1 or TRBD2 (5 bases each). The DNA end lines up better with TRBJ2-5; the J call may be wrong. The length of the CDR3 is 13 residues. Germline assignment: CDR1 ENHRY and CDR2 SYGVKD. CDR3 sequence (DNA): TGTGCCATCACCAGGGAGAGGTGGGAGACCCAGTACTTC. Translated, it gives CAITRERWETQYF.

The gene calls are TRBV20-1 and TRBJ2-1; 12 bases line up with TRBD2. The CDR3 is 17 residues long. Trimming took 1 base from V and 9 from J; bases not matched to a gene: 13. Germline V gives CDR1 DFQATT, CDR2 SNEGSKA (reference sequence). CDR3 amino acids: CSARAGRLAGASPEQFF. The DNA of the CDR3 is TGCAGTGCTAGAGCCGGCCGACTAGCGGGAGCTTCCCCTGAGCAGTTCTTC.

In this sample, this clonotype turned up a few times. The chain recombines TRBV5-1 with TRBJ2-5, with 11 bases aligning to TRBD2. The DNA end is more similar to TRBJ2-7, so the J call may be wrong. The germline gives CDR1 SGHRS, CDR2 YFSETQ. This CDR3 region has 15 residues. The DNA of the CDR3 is TGCGCCAGCAGCAATACTAGCGGGAGAATGGGCGAGCAGTACTTC. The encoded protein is CASSNTSGRMGEQYF.

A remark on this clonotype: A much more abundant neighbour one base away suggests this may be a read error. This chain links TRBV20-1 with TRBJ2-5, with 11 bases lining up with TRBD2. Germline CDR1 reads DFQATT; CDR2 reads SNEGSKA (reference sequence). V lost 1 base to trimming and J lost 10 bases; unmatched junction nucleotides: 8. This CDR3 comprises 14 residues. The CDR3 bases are TGCAGTGCTAGAGGCGGACTAGCGGGCGGCGACCAGTACTTC. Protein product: CSARGGLAGGDQYF.

In DNA, the CDR3 is TGCAGCGTTGAAAGACAGGGGACGAACGAGCAGTACTTC. Amino acids: CSVERQGTNEQYF. The chain employs TRBV29-1 and TRBJ2-7, with 8 bases lining up with TRBD1. The trim removed 2 bases at V and 5 bases at J, leaving 5 bases unmatched. This CDR3 spans 13 amino acids. CDR1 is SQVTM, CDR2 ANQGSEA, per germline.